The 6 T cell receptor beta chains reported below all come from one sample, sequenced in a study of Ad26.COV2.S vaccination and SARS-CoV-2 variants. Noted treatment: some 20 received Ad26.COV2.S at low or high dose, single or two shots; a few received placebo; per-sample allocation not given. Material that was analyzed had been drawn on day 63 after the first vaccine or placebo injection. The data were produced by immunoSEQ multiplex PCR, yet TCRdb's version contains in-frame clones alone and is incomplete. Counted here are under 500,000 clones, roughly 90% occurring once; the ten biggest clones make up approximately 1.6%. This specimen consisted of peripheral blood, obtained in a trial of Ad26.COV2.S vaccine versus placebo. All receptors come from a person between 18 and 65 years old who received the Ad26.COV2.S COVID-19 vaccine or a placebo.

The chain employs TRBV10-1 and TRBJ2-3; D is perhaps TRBD1 (6 bases). The length of the CDR3 is 12 residues. CDR1 and CDR2 (germline): WNHNN, SYGVQD (reference sequence). The V end was cut by 6 bases, the J end by 4 bases, with 8 bases between. The CDR3 DNA reads as TGCGCCAGCAGCACAGGGCCAGATACGCAGTATTTT. Translation gives CASSTGPDTQYF.

The V and J genes are TRBV9 and TRBJ1-1; perhaps TRBD1 as D (6 bases). Germline V gene data show CDR1 as SGDLS and CDR2 as YYNGEE. The ends were cut back, 7 bases at V and 1 base at J, with 17 bases in the middle. This CDR3 is 15 amino acids long. The CDR3 sequence: CASGTGQRTNTEAFF. The CDR3 bases are TGTGCCAGCGGTACAGGGCAAAGGACGAACACTGAAGCTTTCTTT.

J is TRBJ2-5 and V is TRBV2; possibly TRBD1 or TRBD2 for D (5 bases each). V lost 0 bases and J lost 5, with 13 bases in between. Germline values: CDR1 SNHLY, CDR2 FYNNEI. CDR3 size: 15 residues. The CDR3 here is CASSEARRGGETQYF. The CDR3 region has the DNA TGTGCCAGCAGTGAAGCGCGAAGGGGCGGGGAGACCCAGTACTTC.

CDR3 region: CASSFLSGELFF. Here the CDR3 DNA reads TGTGCCAGCAGTTTTCTGTCCGGGGAGCTGTTTTTT. The chain has TRBV27 and TRBJ2-2; no reliable D call. The CDR3 is made up of 12 amino acids. Trimming cost V 3 bases and J 6 bases, with 5 bases left between them. Germline CDR1 MNHEY, CDR2 SMNVEV (reference sequence).

V usage is TRBV5-1 and J usage is TRBJ1-1, with unresolved D. The germline gives CDR1 SGHRS, CDR2 YFSETQ. Trimming cost V 2 bases and J 1 base, with 18 bases left between them. The CDR3 sequence is 17 residues long. This CDR3 is CASSFRAVEPENTEAFF. DNA for the CDR3: TGCGCCAGCAGCTTTAGGGCCGTGGAGCCGGAGAACACTGAAGCTTTCTTT.

V and J are TRBV6-6 and TRBJ1-6; D gene ambiguous. The ends were cut back, 0 bases at V and 9 bases at J, with 9 bases in the middle. Germline V gene lookup returns CDR1 MNHNY and CDR2 SVGAGI (reference sequence). This CDR3 has 14 residues. The CDR3, as DNA: TGTGCCAGCAGTTACTCTGGGGAGGGTTCACCCCTCCACTTT. Its translation: CASSYSGEGSPLHF.